A single sample is the source of the 7 T cell receptor beta chains below, sequenced in a study of shared clonotypes between healthy human individuals. Profiled with immunoSEQ multiplex PCR; TCRdb holds only in-frame clones, not every one. The data hold approximately 2.1 million clones, with about 92% observed a single time. The sequenced material came from naive CD4+ T cells from PBMCs. The subset: CD45RA+ positively selected. The receptors stem from a man aged 18 to 35 in good health. Some clones in this sample may be carry-over from other donors' samples.

CDR3 in amino acids: CSARIGSYGYTF. The CDR3 region has the DNA TGCAGCGCAAGAATTGGTAGCTATGGCTACACCTTC. This chain links TRBV29-1 with TRBJ1-2; D not certain. The germline CDR1 and CDR2 sequences are SQVTM and ANQGSEA. This CDR3 contains 12 residues. V lost 7 bases, J lost 4 bases, and 13 bases lay in between.

This clone was seen only a few times. The J gene is TRBJ2-5, the V gene TRBV18; D uncertain. V shed 1 base and J shed 4 bases, with 4 bases lying between them. Germline V gene lookup returns CDR1 KGHSH and CDR2 LQKENI. The CDR3 consists of 12 residues. CDR3 DNA: TGTGCCAGCTCACCACTTGTAGAGACCCAGTACTTC. Translating gives CASSPLVETQYF. Based on the CDR3 plus reference TRBV18 and TRBJ2-5, the full variable domain is NAGVMQNPRHLVRRRGQEARLRCSPMKGHSHVYWYRQLPEEGLKFMVYLQKENIIDESGMPKERFSAEFPKEGPSILRIQQVVRGDSAAYFCASSPLVETQYFGPGTRLLVL.

J is TRBJ2-1 and V is TRBV28, with D unresolved. Germline CDR1 and CDR2: MDHEN and SYDVKM. There are 12 residues in the CDR3. Trimming removed 6 bases at V and 9 bases at J, with 12 bases between. For the CDR3, the DNA is TGTGCCAGCAGCCCAGATTTGGGTGAGCAGTTCTTC. Its translation: CASSPDLGEQFF.

V gene TRBV6-4 combines with J gene TRBJ1-1, with 7 bases fitting TRBD1. In germline, CDR1 is MRHNA, CDR2 SNTAGT. The V and J ends lost 8 bases and 0 bases, in that order; junction bases with no gene match: 3. There are 13 residues in the CDR3. The CDR3 is CASGTDMNTEAFF. CDR3 sequence (DNA): TGTGCCAGCGGGACAGATATGAACACTGAAGCTTTCTTT.

The chain combines TRBV2 with TRBJ2-1, with TRBD2 matching 12 bases. The ends lost 5 bases at V and 0 bases at J; junction bases unmatched: 14. Germline V lookup: CDR1 SNHLY, CDR2 FYNNEI. The CDR3 length is 20 residues. CDR3 loop: CASSTDKGLAGYYSYNEQFF. DNA for the CDR3: TGTGCCAGCAGTACCGATAAGGGACTAGCGGGCTATTACTCCTACAATGAGCAGTTCTTC.

A remark on this clone: Other DNA sequences in this specimen translate into the identical CDR3. This sequence joins TRBV5-6 and TRBJ2-5; D might be TRBD1 (6 bases). The CDR3 runs to 14 residues. Looked up from germline, CDR1 is SGHDT and CDR2 is YYEEEE. The V end was cut by 4 bases, the J end by 1 base, with 11 bases between. DNA for the CDR3: TGTGCCAGCAGCCTTGAAGGGGGCCAAGAGACCCAGTACTTC. Translating it yields CASSLEGGQETQYF.

This clone showed up just once. This same CDR3 is encoded by further DNA sequences in the sample. CDR3 sequence reads: CASSAGPQETQYF. DNA of the CDR3: TGCGCCAGCAGCGCCGGGCCGCAAGAGACCCAGTACTTC. The chain joins TRBV5-1 to TRBJ2-5; D call uncertain. Trimming pared 4 bases from V and 2 bases from J, leaving 9 bases between. The CDR3 consists of 13 residues. Germline V gene lookup returns CDR1 SGHRS and CDR2 YFSETQ.